This record looks at one T cell receptor beta chain sequence and its context. V lost 0 bases, J lost 3 bases, and 12 bases lay in between. The CDR3 length is 14 residues. Per the germline V gene, CDR1 is GTSNPN and CDR2 is SVGIG (reference sequence). This entry belongs to a study of OX40 agonist ivuxolimab in advanced cancers. Across the whole study: Partial responses were achieved by three patients, of whom one had hepatocellular carcinoma and two had cutaneous melanoma.

Sequenced by immunoSEQ multiplex PCR; TCRdb stores in-frame clones only, minus some. This sample has approximately 60,000 clones, with approximately 91% found just once. The V call is TRBV30, the J call TRBJ2-7, with no clear D. The sequenced sample was CD4+ or CD8+ T cells sorted from blood, obtained in a trial of the OX40 agonist ivuxolimab. The sequence was collected from an adult with an advanced solid tumor such as melanoma, head and neck, liver or kidney cancer. The CDR3 DNA is TGTGCCTGGAGTGTACCTGGGTTTAGCTACGAGCAGTACTTC. Protein sequence: CAWSVPGFSYEQYF.